This T cell receptor beta chain was found in a study of STAT5B mutations in CD4+ large granular lymphocyte leukemia. This table comes from immunoSEQ multiplex PCR, and its TCRdb copy is limited to in-frame clones, with some not included. The repertoire includes roughly 30,000 clones, about 88% of them detected once, and around 0.4% sits in the top ten. Note on this clone: Its matching antigen is unknown.

Study-level points and caveats: No patients shared main leukemic clonotypes, though less than 30% appeared at low frequency elsewhere. TRBV06-family usage was enriched in top patient clones (8/27) versus controls (2/35).

This CDR3 is built from 16 residues. CDR1 is LNHDA, CDR2 SQIVND, per germline (reference sequence). Trimming shortened V by 3 bases and J by 2 bases, and 16 bases separated the two germline ends. Buffy coats from healthy blood donors served as controls. The receptor was derived from a human donor in good health. The chain is built from TRBV19 and TRBJ1-2, with no clear D. The sample consisted of CD4+ T cells from blood buffy coats. CDR3 DNA sequence: TGTGCCAGTAGTATCTCAGCATTCCGAGGCAACTATGGCTACACCTTC. It is translated as CASSISAFRGNYGYTF.